The 18 T cell receptor beta chains below were found in one sample sequenced in a study of blood T cells in healthy people across ages. For the second PCR, which ran for roughly 7 to 11 cycles, a sample-barcoded 5' primer and a J-beta primer mix were used. TCRdb recomputed calls from the 5' RACE reads with MiXCR, one row per CDR3 protein. This sample has approximately 780,000 distinct CDR3 sequences; around 24% occur once, and the top ten carry about 3%. These sequences were also reported in another study, on T cells of mothers and their children.

The specimen was blood. The source is a boy aged 5-17 years in good health.

The rearrangement uses TRBV7-9 and TRBJ2-3, with D unresolved. The germline gives CDR1 SEHNR, CDR2 FQNEAQ (reference sequence). The CDR3 is made up of 15 amino acids. V was cut by 2 bases and J by 3 bases, with 12 bases left in between. The CDR3 nucleotides are TGTGCCAGCAGCTTAATGAATTATGGAACAGATACGCAGTATTTT. This sequence encodes CASSLMNYGTDTQYF.

This clonotype was seen a handful of times. The chain joins TRBV6-5 to TRBJ2-2; D could derive from TRBD1 or TRBD2 (5 bases each). This CDR3 region has 16 residues. Germline V gene data show CDR1 as MNHEY and CDR2 as SVGAGI. The V end lost 2 bases, the J end lost 6 bases, and 16 bases lay between the germline ends. The CDR3 sequence: CASSYNTGTPPGELFF. The CDR3 DNA follows: TGTGCCAGCAGTTACAATACTGGGACCCCCCCCGGGGAGCTGTTTTTT.

This clonotype was seen a handful of times. V and J are TRBV29-1 and TRBJ1-3; unclear D gene. The CDR3 covers 13 residues. Trimming left V 4 bases short and J 0 bases short, with 7 bases between. The germline V gene has CDR1 SQVTM and CDR2 ANQGSEA. In DNA, the CDR3 is TGCAGCGTTGGTGCCATCTCTGGAAACACCATATATTTT. Translating gives CSVGAISGNTIYF.

The chain links TRBV12-3 or TRBV12-4 to TRBJ1-1; D not resolved. The CDR3 runs to 12 residues. Trimming removed 3 bases from V and 4 bases from J, with 6 bases in between. DNA of the CDR3: TGTGCCAGCAGTTTGGTAGTCACTGAAGCTTTCTTT. Translated, it gives CASSLVVTEAFF.

The CDR3 region has the DNA TGCAGCGGACGGGACGGAAATAATGAAAAACTGTTTTTT. This translates into CSGRDGNNEKLFF. The V call is TRBV29-1, the J call TRBJ1-4, with TRBD1 as a possible D gene (5 bases). The germline V gene encodes CDR1 SQVTM and CDR2 ANQGSEA. This CDR3 has 13 amino acids. Trimming stripped 7 bases from V and 4 bases from J, with 13 bases between.

This clonotype was recorded a few times. This sequence joins TRBV6-5 and TRBJ2-7; 11 nucleotides align to TRBD1. The CDR3 spans 15 residues. Germline V lookup: CDR1 MNHEY, CDR2 SVGAGI. After removal of 6 bases from V and 9 bases from J, the junction contained 13 bases not matched to a gene. The CDR3: CASSSVAGTGGRQYF. In DNA form, the CDR3 reads TGTGCCAGCAGCTCCGTTGCCGGGACAGGGGGAAGGCAGTACTTC.

CDR3 nucleotide sequence: TGCGCCAGCAGCCAAGGCCATTGGAGGGGCGTTAAACTTGGGAATGAGCAGTTCTTC. It specifies CASSQGHWRGVKLGNEQFF. V and J are TRBV4-1 and TRBJ2-1, with D possibly matching TRBD2 (6 bases). The CDR3 extends over 19 amino acids. Germline lookup yields CDR1 MGHRA and CDR2 YSYEKL. Trimming cost V 1 base and J 7 bases, with 26 bases left between them.

This clonotype was picked up a small number of times. The chain couples TRBV6-6 to TRBJ2-5; TRBD1 is a possible D gene (5 bases). The CDR3 covers 15 residues. The V end lost 6 bases, the J end lost 6 bases, and 20 bases lay between the germline ends. Germline V gives CDR1 MNHNY, CDR2 SVGAGI (reference sequence). CDR3 region: CASSLDTPRLKTQYF. CDR3 nucleotides: TGTGCCAGCAGCCTGGACACTCCTCGACTGAAGACCCAGTACTTC.

The CDR3 loop is CASSPPDNGYTF. The CDR3 nucleotides read TGTGCCAGCTCACCACCGGACAATGGCTACACCTTC. The chain joins TRBV18 to TRBJ1-2, with D possibly TRBD1 on 5 matching bases. The germline CDR1 and CDR2 sequences are KGHSH and LQKENI. With 0 bases removed from V and 6 bases from J, the gap between germline ends came to 5 bases. CDR3 length equals 12 residues.

This sequence joins TRBV27 and TRBJ2-5, with TRBD1 matching over 8 bases. Germline V gene data show CDR1 as MNHEY and CDR2 as SMNVEV (reference sequence). Trimming took 10 bases from V and 2 from J; bases not matched to a gene: 3. The CDR3 sequence is 12 residues long. For the CDR3, the DNA is TGTGCCACCGGGGACAGGCAAGAGACCCAGTACTTC. Translating it yields CATGDRQETQYF.

The chain has TRBV27 and TRBJ2-5; D remains ambiguous. The DNA end is more similar to TRBJ2-1, so the J call may be wrong. Germline V gene sequence: CDR1 MNHEY, CDR2 SMNVEV (reference sequence). The CDR3 sequence is 12 residues long. Here the CDR3 DNA reads TGTGCCAGCAGTAGGCCTGGTGGCGTGCAGTTCTTC. Translated, it gives CASSRPGGVQFF.

This clonotype was counted a few times. This rearrangement joins TRBV3-1 to TRBJ1-3; D might be TRBD1 (6 bases). The CDR3 totals 14 residues. Trimming took off 5 bases at V and 5 bases at J, with 13 bases between the two ends. CDR1 is LGHDT, CDR2 YNNKEL, per germline (reference sequence). The CDR3 region has the DNA TGTGCCAGCAGCAGCACAGGGCCTCGAAACACCATATATTTT. Protein sequence: CASSSTGPRNTIYF.

This chain uses TRBV2 with TRBJ1-5; D not certain. Germline V gives CDR1 SNHLY, CDR2 FYNNEI. The CDR3 extends over 14 amino acids. The V end lost 4 bases, the J end lost 5 bases, and 12 bases lay between the germline ends. The CDR3 reads CASSGSHEDQPQHF. The CDR3 coding sequence is TGTGCCAGCAGTGGAAGTCACGAGGATCAGCCCCAGCATTTT.

This clonotype was seen a handful of times. CDR3: CASSITGSNYGYTF. CDR3 sequence (DNA): TGTGCCAGTAGTATCACAGGATCTAACTATGGCTACACCTTC. The chain carries TRBV19 and TRBJ1-2, with D perhaps matching TRBD1 (5 bases). The CDR3 spans 14 residues. The germline V and J ends were trimmed by 3 bases and 0 bases, with 8 bases remaining between them. Germline loops: CDR1 LNHDA, CDR2 SQIVND (reference sequence).

The V and J genes are TRBV29-1 and TRBJ1-4; D might be TRBD1 (6 bases). Trimming took 7 bases from V and 8 from J, leaving 17 bases between them. The CDR3 consists of 13 residues. Germline V gene data show CDR1 as SQVTM and CDR2 as ANQGSEA. The CDR3 region is CSAEGGAREKLFF. As DNA, the CDR3 is TGCAGCGCTGAGGGGGGGGCTCGAGAAAAACTGTTTTTT. Full variable domain (outside the CDR3, taken from reference TRBV29-1 and TRBJ1-4): SAVISQKPSRDICQRGTSLTIQCQVDSQVTMMFWYRQQPGQSLTLIATANQGSEATYESGFVIDKFPISRPNLTFSTLTVSNMSPEDSSIYLCSAEGGAREKLFFGSGTQLSVL.

The chain employs TRBV29-1 and TRBJ1-2; the match to TRBD1 covers 8 bases. Germline lookup yields CDR1 SQVTM and CDR2 ANQGSEA. Trimming at V came to 3 bases and at J to 7 bases, leaving 10 bases not matched to a gene. This CDR3 region has 14 residues. The CDR3 coding sequence is TGCAGCGTTGAGAGACAGGGGCTCGGGAGTGGCTACACCTTC. It translates to CSVERQGLGSGYTF.

V usage is TRBV12-3 or TRBV12-4 and J usage is TRBJ2-7; TRBD1 matches at 7 bases. V lost 6 bases, J lost 0 bases, and 8 bases stayed unmatched. This CDR3 spans 15 amino acids. CDR3 sequence: CASRLNRGISYEQYF. The CDR3 DNA reads TGTGCCAGCAGACTCAACAGGGGAATCTCCTACGAGCAGTACTTC.

This clonotype was seen more than once but under ten times. The chain links TRBV28 to TRBJ2-2, with TRBD1 matching 9 bases. Germline CDR1 and CDR2: MDHEN and SYDVKM. J was trimmed by 4 bases and V by 5 bases; bases with no gene match: 5. The CDR3 length is 15 residues. The CDR3 region has the DNA TGTGCCAGCAGTCCCCGGGACAGGGCCACCGGGGAGCTGTTTTTT. Translating gives CASSPRDRATGELFF.